The rows below give T cell receptor beta chains drawn from one sample of a study of blood T cell repertoires in COVID-19. Produced via immunoSEQ multiplex PCR; TCRdb's table is partial and in-frame only. The sample lists 130,000 or so clones, 80% to 85% occurring once. Sequencing input: peripheral blood. The origin of the receptors is a man aged 55 to 69 with acute or convalescent COVID-19. Each CDR3 is given with its conserved first and last residue. The order of the fields is D gene, V gene, J gene, CDR3 DNA, CDR3 protein. A D gene is named only where the DNA matches it firmly.

D: .
V: TRBV19
J: TRBJ1-5
DNA: TGTGCCAGTAGGGTCACAGGGCTCGGTCAGCCCCAGCATTTT
CDR3: CASRVTGLGQPQHF

D: .
V: TRBV28
J: TRBJ2-5
DNA: TGTGCCAGCAGTTTTTTACAGGGTCCTTTGGAGACCCAGTACTTC
CDR3: CASSFLQGPLETQYF

D: TRBD1
V: TRBV19
J: TRBJ2-1
DNA: TGTGCCAGTAGTACTCGACAGGGGAACTACAATGAGCAGTTCTTC
CDR3: CASSTRQGNYNEQFF

D: TRBD1
V: TRBV19
J: TRBJ1-1
DNA: TGTGCCAGTAGTCGGGACAGTTCCTCCGAAGCTTTCTTT
CDR3: CASSRDSSSEAFF

D: .
V: TRBV19
J: TRBJ2-7
DNA: TGTGCCAGTAGTATAGCGCCAGGGCGGACCTACGAGCAGTACTTC
CDR3: CASSIAPGRTYEQYF

D: .
V: TRBV29-1
J: TRBJ1-1
DNA: TGCAGCGTTGGATTGACAGGGAACACTGAAGCTTTCTTT
CDR3: CSVGLTGNTEAFF

D: TRBD2
V: TRBV5-6
J: TRBJ2-5
DNA: TGTGCCAGCAGCCTGCTAGCGGGAGATGAGACCCAGTACTTC
CDR3: CASSLLAGDETQYF

D: .
V: TRBV29-1
J: TRBJ1-1
DNA: TGCAGCGTCGTCCCGATGAGGGAAGACACTGAAGCTTTCTTT
CDR3: CSVVPMREDTEAFF

D: .
V: TRBV4-1
J: TRBJ1-5
DNA: TGCGCCAGCAGCCAGGGGGGTGGGAGCAATCAGCCCCAGCATTTT
CDR3: CASSQGGGSNQPQHF

D: TRBD2
V: TRBV5-1
J: TRBJ2-3
DNA: TGCGCCAGCACCTCTTGGAGGGCTAGCGGGAGCGGTGATACGCAGTATTTT
CDR3: CASTSWRASGSGDTQYF

D: .
V: TRBV30
J: TRBJ2-1
DNA: TGTGCCTGTCCTCGGCAGGGCGAGTACAATGAGCAGTTCTTC
CDR3: CACPRQGEYNEQFF